This T cell receptor (beta chain) is from a study of cytomegalovirus exposure and HLA in healthy donors. J lost 5 bases, V lost 1 base, and 5 bases had no gene match. The CDR3 contains 16 residues. Germline V gene sequence: CDR1 MNHEY, CDR2 SVGAGI. It was with 60 Vbeta and 13 Jbeta primers that the PCR ran. The data were produced by immunoSEQ multiplex PCR, yet TCRdb's version contains in-frame clones alone and is incomplete. The data contain roughly 150,000 clones, roughly three quarters of them singletons. The rearrangement uses TRBV6-5 and TRBJ2-2; 9 positions match TRBD1. Sequences were obtained from PBMCs. The receptor was isolated from a young man in good health and CMV-seronegative. CDR3 sequence (DNA): TGTGCCAGCAGTTACTTGGGACAGGGAACTACCGGGGAGCTGTTTTTT. Translation: CASSYLGQGTTGELFF.